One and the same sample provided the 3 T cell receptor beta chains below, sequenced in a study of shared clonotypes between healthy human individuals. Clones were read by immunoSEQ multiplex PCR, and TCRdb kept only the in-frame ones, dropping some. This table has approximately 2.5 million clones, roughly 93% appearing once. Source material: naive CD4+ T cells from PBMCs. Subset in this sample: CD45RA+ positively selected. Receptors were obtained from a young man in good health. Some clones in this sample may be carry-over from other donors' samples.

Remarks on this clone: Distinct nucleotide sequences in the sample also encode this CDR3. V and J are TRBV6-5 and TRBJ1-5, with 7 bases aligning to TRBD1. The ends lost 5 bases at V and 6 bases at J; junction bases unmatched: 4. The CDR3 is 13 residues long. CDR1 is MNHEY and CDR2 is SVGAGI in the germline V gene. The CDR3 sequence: CASSRQGGQPQHF. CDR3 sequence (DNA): TGTGCCAGCAGTAGACAGGGCGGTCAGCCCCAGCATTTT.

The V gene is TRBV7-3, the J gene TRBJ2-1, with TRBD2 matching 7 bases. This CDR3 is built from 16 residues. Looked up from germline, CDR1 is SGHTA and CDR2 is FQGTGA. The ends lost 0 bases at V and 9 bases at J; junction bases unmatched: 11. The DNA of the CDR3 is TGTGCCAGCAGCTTAACGGGACTAACGGGAGGTAGTGAGCAGTTCTTC. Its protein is CASSLTGLTGGSEQFF.

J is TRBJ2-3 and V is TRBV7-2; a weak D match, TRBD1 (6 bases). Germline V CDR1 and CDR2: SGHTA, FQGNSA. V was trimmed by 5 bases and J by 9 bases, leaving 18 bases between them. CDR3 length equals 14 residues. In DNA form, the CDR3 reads TGTGCCAGCAGCCCATTTAGGACAGACCCCACGCAGTATTTT. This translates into CASSPFRTDPTQYF.